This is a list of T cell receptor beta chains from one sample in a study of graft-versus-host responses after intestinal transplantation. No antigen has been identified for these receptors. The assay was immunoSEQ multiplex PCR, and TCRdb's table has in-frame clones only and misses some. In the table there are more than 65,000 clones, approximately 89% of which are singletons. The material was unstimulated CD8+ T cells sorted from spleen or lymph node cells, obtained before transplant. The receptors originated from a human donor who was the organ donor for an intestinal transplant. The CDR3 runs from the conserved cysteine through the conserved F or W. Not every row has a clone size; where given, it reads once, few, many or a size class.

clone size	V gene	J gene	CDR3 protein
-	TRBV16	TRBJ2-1	CASSPLWTNEQFF
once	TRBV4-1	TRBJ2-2	CASKGQSSNTGELFF
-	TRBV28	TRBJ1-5	CASSFLLSNQPQHF
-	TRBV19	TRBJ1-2	CASSQGNSYGYTF
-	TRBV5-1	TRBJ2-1	CASSLLGLDYNEQFF
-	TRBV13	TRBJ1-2	CASLPLGPDSLGYGYTF
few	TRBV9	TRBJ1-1	CASRAGQLSTEAFF
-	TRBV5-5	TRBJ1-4	CASSLGQGGEKLFF
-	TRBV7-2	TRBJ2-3	CASSGLAGTSTDTQYF
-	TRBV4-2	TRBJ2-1	CASSPIAGGSYNEQFF